This note documents a single TCR beta chain sequence. This sample is drawn from a study of blood T cell repertoires in COVID-19. Study in general: Some COVID-19 samples were acute and others convalescent; all came from the United States, Italy and Spain. T cells, B-cell-depleted T cells, or PBMCs provided the cDNA or gDNA that served as material.

The study assigned cohorts using participant-reported clinical history. Trimming cost V 6 bases and J 2 bases; bases outside gene matches: 6. The CDR3 covers 15 residues. The germline CDR1 and CDR2 sequences are MNHEY and SVGAGI. The repertoire was sequenced with immunoSEQ multiplex PCR; TCRdb's copy has only in-frame clones and lacks some. The sample shows about 330,000 clones, over 75% of them seen only once. This rearrangement joins TRBV6-5 to TRBJ2-1; 8 nucleotides line up with TRBD2. The clonotype originates from a man between 25 and 39 years old who had recovered from COVID-19. Specimen: PBMCs or T cells enriched from blood (not recorded which). CDR3 amino acids: CASRKAGAAYNEQFF. The CDR3 DNA reads TGTGCCAGCAGAAAAGCGGGGGCCGCCTACAATGAGCAGTTCTTC.